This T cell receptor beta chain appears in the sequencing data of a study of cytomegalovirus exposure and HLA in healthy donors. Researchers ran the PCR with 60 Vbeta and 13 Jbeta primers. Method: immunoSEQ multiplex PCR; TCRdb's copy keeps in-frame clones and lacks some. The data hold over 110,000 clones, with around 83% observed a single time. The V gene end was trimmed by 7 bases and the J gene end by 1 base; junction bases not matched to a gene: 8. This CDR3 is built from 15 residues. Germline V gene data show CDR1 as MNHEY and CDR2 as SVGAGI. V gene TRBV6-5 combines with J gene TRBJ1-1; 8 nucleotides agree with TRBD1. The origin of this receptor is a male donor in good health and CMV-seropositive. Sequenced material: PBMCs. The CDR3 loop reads CASTPRTGRNTEAFF. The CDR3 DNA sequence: TGTGCCAGCACCCCAAGGACAGGGCGGAACACTGAAGCTTTCTTT.